This is a list of T cell receptor beta chains from one sample in a study of cytomegalovirus exposure and HLA in healthy donors. Assay: immunoSEQ multiplex PCR; the TCRdb copy retains only in-frame clones and omits some. The sample holds 130,000 or so clones; roughly 80% are singletons and the top ten take 1% to 1.5%. Sequencing was carried out using PBMCs. These receptors were collected from a man aged 50-59 years in good health and CMV-seronegative. The conserved cysteine and the conserved F or W are not part of the CDR3 here.

J,V,CDR3
TRBJ1-5,TRBV5-1,ASSLDGGGGQPRH
TRBJ2-1,TRBV11-3,ASSLGAGQGGSYNEQF
TRBJ2-5,TRBV7-9,ASSRKARQGEETQY
TRBJ2-1,TRBV2,ASRETSGSGEQF
TRBJ2-1,TRBV5-1,ASSSGTTSYNEQF
TRBJ1-5,TRBV28,ASSFGGNQPQH
TRBJ1-6,TRBV28,ASSRPTSPLH
TRBJ2-2,TRBV2,ASNKGGNTGELF
TRBJ2-3,TRBV30,AWSVLAGGTGVGTDTQY
TRBJ2-7,TRBV6-1,ATMEASGRANRYEQY
TRBJ1-1,TRBV6-6,ASSWTGGGKNTEAF
TRBJ1-1,TRBV19,ASKGASHYTEAF
TRBJ1-2,TRBV28,ASRRGWGGYT
TRBJ2-7,TRBV11-2,ASSFSGTGTYEQY
TRBJ1-2,TRBV9,ASSGGGGGDGYT
TRBJ1-1,TRBV27,ASRPNREAF
TRBJ1-2,TRBV28,ASSLWRTGSNYGYT
TRBJ2-5,TRBV18,ASSPEGTGGLVETQY
TRBJ2-1,TRBV29-1,SVGLAGYNEQF
TRBJ2-1,TRBV12-5,ASGFSGNQQF
TRBJ2-5,TRBV20-1,SARIGETQY
TRBJ1-3,TRBV25-1,ASSEVGGGTGNTIY
TRBJ2-7,TRBV4-1,ASPLPGTSGLPHEQY
TRBJ2-1,TRBV11-1,ASSPSGGSGRYGNEQF
TRBJ1-1,TRBV29-1,SVESTGETEAF
TRBJ1-2,TRBV9,ASSPNTGQGNYGYT
TRBJ2-7,TRBV5-6,ASSKRESREQY
TRBJ1-5,TRBV6-1,ASRTGSNQPQH
TRBJ2-1,TRBV6-5,ASRGGSYNEQF
TRBJ1-4,TRBV5-4,ASSLGQGIPNEKLF
TRBJ2-5,TRBV7-8,ASSLRLAGVQETQY
TRBJ2-7,TRBV28,ASSPGLASHEQY
TRBJ2-7,TRBV2,ASSVRSGIGDEQY
TRBJ2-3,TRBV28,ASSLLASAKDTQY
TRBJ2-2,TRBV5-1,ASSLVGWDRRPNTGELF
TRBJ2-5,TRBV7-9,ASSLGDRDQETQY
TRBJ1-4,TRBV7-2,ASSLDRGVEKLF
TRBJ2-1,TRBV28,ASSSPGLAGGSSTLEQF
TRBJ2-3,TRBV2,ASSRGKSTDTQY
TRBJ2-7,TRBV18,ASSTSNRGYEQY
TRBJ1-1,TRBV10-3,AISDRDRSDTEAF
TRBJ1-2,TRBV4-3,ASSLELANYGYT
TRBJ2-7,TRBV6-5,ASSPEYSGRYEQY
TRBJ1-1,TRBV28,ASSLGRLEAF
TRBJ2-1,TRBV2,ASSVETSGSYNEQF
TRBJ2-1,TRBV28,ASSSPGTSGIDEQF
TRBJ2-7,TRBV15,ATSLSSRDSSN
TRBJ2-7,TRBV28,ASRPGMLRYEQY
TRBJ1-1,TRBV20-1,SGRKNTEAF
TRBJ1-4,TRBV18,ASSPGLGEEKLF
TRBJ2-1,TRBV29-1,SDSTSHPGNEQF
TRBJ1-1,TRBV4-2,ASSQGAGMNTEAF